This T cell receptor beta chain originates from a study of blood T cell repertoires in COVID-19. The method was immunoSEQ multiplex PCR; TCRdb's version includes in-frame clones alone and lacks a portion of them. There are 200,000 to 250,000 clones in the sample; roughly 87% occur only once, and approximately 11% lies in the top ten. The germline V gene encodes CDR1 MNHEY and CDR2 SVGAGI. The germline V and J ends were trimmed by 0 bases and 1 base, with 12 bases remaining between them. CDR3 length: 16 amino acids. Ages ranged from about 18 to 89 years, with residence in about 23 US areas. The TCR comes from a man aged 30 to 39 who had recovered from COVID-19. Sequencing was carried out using PBMCs or T cells enriched from blood (not recorded which). The chain couples TRBV6-5 to TRBJ1-1; D unresolved. CDR3 bases: TGTGCCAGCAGTTACTCCAGCTTACGGGAGAACACTGAAGCTTTCTTT. Translation gives CASSYSSLRENTEAFF.